Reported below is one T cell receptor (beta chain). The antigen remains undetermined. TCRdb recomputed calls from the 5' RACE reads with MiXCR, one row per CDR3 protein. This table holds roughly 470,000 distinct CDR3 sequences, about 24% found once. V lost 8 bases, J lost 5 bases, and 13 bases lay in between. Germline values: CDR1 LNHNV, CDR2 YYDKDF (reference sequence). The CDR3 totals 13 residues. This sample was included in a study of CD8 T cells in ankylosing spondylitis. Study conclusions and caveats: Fewer than ten highly homologous variants made up a TCR beta motif, and this motif appeared characteristic of ankylosing spondylitis blood. Clones that were linked to disease were CD8+ and were relatively rare in peripheral blood.

The gene calls are TRBV15 and TRBJ2-1, with D maybe TRBD2 (6 bases). This TCR derives from a male donor with ankylosing spondylitis. Sequencing input: blood, either unsorted or a sorted T cell fraction (not recorded which). CDR3 DNA: TGTGCCACCTCCCTAGCGCCTAACAATGAGCAGTTCTTC. Protein: CATSLAPNNEQFF.